This passage covers 27 T cell receptor beta chains from one sample sequenced in a study of breast tumors, draining lymph nodes, adjacent tissues. Axillary draining lymph nodes of breast cancer patients supplied the node samples. TCRdb passed the multiplex PCR reads through MiXCR, listing each CDR3 protein once. Among over 200,000 distinct CDR3 sequences, less than 35% were seen once, and the ten largest hold 3.6%. Sequenced: axillary lymph node tissue. All receptors derive from a female donor with breast cancer. Some clones in this sample may be carry-over from other donors' samples.

This clonotype was counted ten times or more. Written as DNA, the CDR3 is TGTGCCAGCAGCCAGAGACAGGTGTTCTCCTACGAGCAGTACTTC. The encoded protein is CASSQRQVFSYEQYF. The rearrangement joins TRBV13 to TRBJ2-7, with D possibly being TRBD1 (6 bases). In germline, CDR1 is PRHDT, CDR2 FYEKMQ (reference sequence). This CDR3 is built from 15 residues. Trimming stripped 5 bases from V and 0 bases from J, with 14 bases between.

This clonotype was recorded at least ten times. The chain couples TRBV7-9 to TRBJ2-1; 8 positions match TRBD2. Germline-derived CDR1 and CDR2 are SEHNR and FQNEAQ (reference sequence). The CDR3 is made up of 16 amino acids. The trim removed 5 bases at V and 4 bases at J, leaving 10 bases unmatched. The CDR3 loop is CASSHYRQREYNEQFF. The CDR3 DNA sequence: TGTGCCAGCAGCCATTACAGGCAGCGGGAGTACAATGAGCAGTTCTTC.

This clonotype was recorded at least ten times. The chain employs TRBV5-1 and TRBJ2-1; perhaps D is TRBD1 or TRBD2 (5 bases each). The CDR3 consists of 14 residues. Deletions cut 5 bases from V and 9 bases from J, with 18 bases between. Germline V gene lookup returns CDR1 SGHRS and CDR2 YFSETQ. CDR3 sequence (DNA): TGCGCCAGCAGGAGCGAGCCAGGGAGCAGTGAGCAGTTCTTC. Translation: CASRSEPGSSEQFF.

The CDR3 region has the DNA TGTGCCAAAGATAGGGGGGGGGCAAATGAGCAGTTCTTC. Translated, it gives CAKDRGGANEQFF. The V call is TRBV24-1, the J call TRBJ2-1, with D possibly TRBD2 on 7 matching bases. The CDR3 contains 13 residues. The germline CDR1 and CDR2 sequences are KGHDR and SFDVKD. Trimming left V 11 bases short and J 7 bases short, with 17 bases between.

V gene TRBV20-1 combines with J gene TRBJ1-5; D is ambiguous. CDR1 is DFQATT and CDR2 is SNEGSKA in the germline V gene (reference sequence). V gave up 2 bases and J gave up 0 bases, with 8 bases separating them. This CDR3 is 14 amino acids long. Here the CDR3 reads CSARRYSSNQPQHF. DNA of the CDR3: TGCAGTGCTAGAAGGTACAGTAGCAATCAGCCCCAGCATTTT.

There are many counts of this clonotype. The chain uses TRBV2 and TRBJ1-5; possible D gene TRBD1, 5 bases. The germline V gene has CDR1 SNHLY and CDR2 FYNNEI. The V end lost 1 base, the J end lost 3 bases, and 13 bases lay between the germline ends. This CDR3 has 16 residues. CDR3 bases: TGTGCCAGCAGTGAAGGGGGCCACCGAGTCAATCAGCCCCAGCATTTT. This translates into CASSEGGHRVNQPQHF.

Turning to this clonotype: It may be a read error: a sequence one base away is much more abundant. The chain joins TRBV12-5 to TRBJ1-5, with D maybe TRBD1 (6 bases). Trimming left V 6 bases short and J 5 bases short, with 17 bases between. This CDR3 has 15 amino acids. The germline V gene has CDR1 LGHNT and CDR2 FRNRAP. The CDR3 coding sequence is TGTGCTAGTGGCGCCGGGACAAAAAGCGATCAGCCCCAGCATTTT. Protein: CASGAGTKSDQPQHF.

This clonotype was observed at least ten times. The rearrangement uses TRBV7-9 and TRBJ2-7, with TRBD2 as a possible D gene (5 bases). Between the trimmed V and J ends, which lost 5 bases and 2 bases, there was a span of 16 bases. From germline, CDR1 is SEHNR and CDR2 FQNEAQ (reference sequence). CDR3 size: 15 residues. CDR3 in amino acids: CASSPARALAYEQYF. CDR3 in DNA: TGTGCCAGCAGCCCAGCTAGGGCACTAGCCTACGAGCAGTACTTC.

This clonotype was observed many times. One end of the junction varies from germline; a read error may be responsible. V is TRBV6-6 and J is TRBJ1-3; D uncertain. The length of the CDR3 is 15 residues. Germline lookup yields CDR1 MNHNY and CDR2 SVGAGI (reference sequence). The CDR3: CASSHSMWGGNTIYF. In DNA form, the CDR3 reads TGTGCCAGCAGTCACTCGATGTGGGGTGGAAACACCATATATTTT.

This clonotype was seen at least ten times. The rearrangement uses TRBV12-3 or TRBV12-4 and TRBJ2-2; TRBD1 aligns across 7 bases. There are 16 residues in the CDR3. Trimming took 3 bases from V and 0 from J; bases not matched to a gene: 4. The CDR3 sequence: CASSLAGGANTGELFF. The CDR3 region has the DNA TGTGCCAGCAGTTTGGCAGGGGGAGCGAACACCGGGGAGCTGTTTTTT.

This clonotype has a count of ten or more. V gene TRBV5-1 combines with J gene TRBJ2-7, with TRBD2 as a possible D gene (5 bases). CDR1 is SGHRS and CDR2 is YFSETQ in the germline V gene. The CDR3 loop spans 12 amino acids. With 3 bases removed from V and 6 bases from J, the gap between germline ends came to 10 bases. For the CDR3, the DNA is TGCGCCAGCAGCTCGGACTTTATCGAGCAGTACTTC. Its translation is CASSSDFIEQYF.

This clonotype was detected many times. This chain connects TRBV7-2 to TRBJ2-1, with a possible D match to TRBD1 (6 bases). V shed 5 bases and J shed 8 bases, with 22 bases lying between them. This CDR3 is 16 amino acids long. CDR1 is SGHTA and CDR2 is FQGNSA in the germline V gene. CDR3 nucleotides: TGTGCCAGCAGCACACCGGGACACGGGATCAGGGATGAGCAGTTCTTC. Amino acid sequence: CASSTPGHGIRDEQFF.

A remark on this clonotype: A much larger clone is a single base away; this may be a read error. The V and J genes are TRBV11-2 and TRBJ1-3; 10 bases are a match to TRBD1. The germline CDR1 and CDR2 sequences are SGHAT and FQNNGV. V trimming: 3 bases; J trimming: 0 bases; junction bases outside the gene matches: 2. The CDR3 is made up of 16 amino acids. CDR3 coding DNA: TGTGCCAGCAGCTTGGGACAGGGGACCTCTGGAAACACCATATATTTT. Translation gives CASSLGQGTSGNTIYF.

The chain couples TRBV20-1 to TRBJ2-2, with D tentatively TRBD2 (6 bases). Germline V lookup: CDR1 DFQATT, CDR2 SNEGSKA (reference sequence). The V and J ends lost 0 bases and 4 bases respectively, with 12 bases between them. This CDR3 is built from 15 residues. As DNA, the CDR3 is TGCAGTGCTAGAGATAGTCGGGAGTTCACCGGGGAGCTGTTTTTT. It encodes CSARDSREFTGELFF.

The chain uses TRBV19 and TRBJ2-1, with 10 bases aligning to TRBD2. Germline-derived CDR1 and CDR2 are LNHDA and SQIVND (reference sequence). The CDR3 runs 14 residues. V dropped 0 bases and J dropped 11; count of bases not matched to a gene: 4. The CDR3 bases are TGTGCCAGTAGTATAGAGAGTAGCGGGGGGCAGCAGTTCTTC. It is translated as CASSIESSGGQQFF.

This clonotype was observed many times. CDR3 coding DNA: TGTGCCAGCAGCTGGAGTTCGGGACTAATCACAGATACGCAGTATTTT. Residues: CASSWSSGLITDTQYF. This sequence joins TRBV5-8 and TRBJ2-3; the match to TRBD2 covers 7 bases. Trimming cost V 3 bases and J 2 bases; bases outside gene matches: 9. This CDR3 is built from 16 residues. Germline CDR1 is SGHTS and CDR2 is YDEGEE.

A remark on this clonotype: A much larger clone differs by one base, so this may be a read error. The V gene is TRBV6-5, the J gene TRBJ2-1, with 7 bases matching TRBD2. Germline lookup yields CDR1 MNHEY and CDR2 SVGAGI. The CDR3 is 14 amino acids. Trimming cost V 5 bases and J 7 bases; bases outside gene matches: 8. The CDR3 protein is CASSHGLDRNEQFF. CDR3 DNA: TGTGCCAGCAGTCACGGACTAGATCGTAATGAGCAGTTCTTC.

This clonotype has a count of ten or more. V is TRBV13 and J is TRBJ2-5; 15 positions agree with TRBD2. The junction had 2 bases not matched to a gene; V was cut back by 1 base and J by 5 bases. Germline loops: CDR1 PRHDT, CDR2 FYEKMQ (reference sequence). The length of the CDR3 is 16 residues. The CDR3 loop is CASSLDGLAGGETQYF. CDR3 nucleotides: TGTGCCAGCAGCTTAGATGGACTAGCGGGAGGGGAGACCCAGTACTTC. The whole variable domain, filled in from reference TRBV13 and TRBJ2-5, reads AAGVIQSPRHLIKEKRETATLKCYPIPRHDTVYWYQQGPGQDPQFLISFYEKMQSDKGSIPDRFSAQQFSDYHSELNMSSLELGDSALYFCASSLDGLAGGETQYFGPGTRLLVL.

This clonotype was found many times. CDR3 DNA: TGTGCCAGCAGTGATCTAGCGGGAAACAATGAGCAGTTCTTC. Its translation: CASSDLAGNNEQFF. The chain has TRBV6-4 and TRBJ2-1; 9 positions agree with TRBD2. CDR1 is MRHNA and CDR2 is SNTAGT in the germline V gene. V lost 3 bases to trimming and J lost 5 bases; unmatched junction nucleotides: 2. The CDR3 extends over 14 amino acids.

With regard to this clonotype: A much larger clone sits a single nucleotide away, making a read error possible. The chain couples TRBV10-2 to TRBJ2-5; unclear D gene. Germline CDR1 WSHSY, CDR2 SAAADI. V was clipped by 2 bases and J by 4 bases, with 5 bases between them. The CDR3 contains 12 residues. CDR3: CASSERSETQYF. CDR3 DNA sequence: TGCGCCAGCAGTGAGAGGTCAGAGACCCAGTACTTC.

This clonotype was counted many times. This chain links TRBV14 with TRBJ2-7; 7 nucleotides line up with TRBD1. Germline values: CDR1 SGHDN, CDR2 FVKESK. The CDR3 is 14 residues long. V was clipped by 0 bases and J by 6 bases; unmatched bases: 5. CDR3 sequence reads: CASSQETGELEQYF. The DNA of the CDR3 is TGTGCCAGCAGCCAAGAAACAGGGGAGCTCGAGCAGTACTTC.

In regard to this clonotype: This could be a read error, since a much larger clone is one nucleotide away. The V and J genes are TRBV5-1 and TRBJ2-1, with D unclear. CDR1 is SGHRS and CDR2 is YFSETQ in the germline V gene. This CDR3 has 15 amino acids. V lost 3 bases and J lost 5, with 15 bases in between. The CDR3 spells CASSSSIERNNEQFF. DNA of the CDR3: TGCGCCAGCAGCTCGTCTATAGAGCGTAACAATGAGCAGTTCTTC.

J is TRBJ2-5 and V is TRBV9, with TRBD2 matching over 11 bases. CDR3 length: 17 residues. After removal of 0 bases from V and 4 bases from J, the junction contained 8 bases not matched to a gene. Germline V gives CDR1 SGDLS, CDR2 YYNGEE. Here the CDR3 reads CASSVGALTSGGETQYF. The DNA for the CDR3 is TGTGCCAGCAGCGTAGGGGCTCTTACTAGCGGGGGAGAGACCCAGTACTTC.

At least ten counts were recorded for this clonotype. This chain links TRBV7-2 with TRBJ2-3, with 14 bases lining up with TRBD2. The CDR3 sequence is 18 residues long. The germline gives CDR1 SGHTA, CDR2 FQGNSA. V lost 6 bases and J lost 0; bases outside the gene matches: 8. CDR3 loop: CASSRGTSGGYSTDTQYF. The CDR3 nucleotides read TGTGCCAGCAGTCGAGGGACTAGCGGGGGATACAGCACAGATACGCAGTATTTT.

This clonotype has just a few counts. This may be a read error: a much more frequent sequence differs by one nucleotide. The chain carries TRBV20-1 and TRBJ2-1; 12 positions agree with TRBD2. Germline CDR1 and CDR2: DFQATT and SNEGSKA (reference sequence). The CDR3 is 17 residues long. The CDR3 protein is CSALTRGLAGLGNEQLF. The CDR3 DNA follows: TGCAGTGCTCTGACTCGAGGACTAGCGGGACTGGGTAATGAGCAGCTCTTC.

The chain couples TRBV12-3 or TRBV12-4 to TRBJ2-1, with TRBD2 matching 9 bases. Trimming took 7 bases from V and 8 from J; bases not matched to a gene: 18. The CDR3 runs 17 residues. The CDR3 loop reads CASTPFRGRATGDEQFF. The CDR3 DNA reads as TGTGCCAGCACCCCCTTTCGCGGGAGGGCCACGGGCGATGAGCAGTTCTTC.

The chain recombines TRBV10-3 with TRBJ2-7; D tentatively fits TRBD1 or TRBD2 (5 bases each). The V and J ends lost 7 bases and 7 bases respectively, with 11 bases between them. Germline CDR1 reads ENHRY; CDR2 reads SYGVKD. The CDR3 is 11 amino acids. The CDR3 spells CAITSGREQYF. CDR3 nucleotides: TGTGCCATCACCTCAGGGAGAGAGCAGTACTTC.